The next 2 T cell receptor beta chains were all read from a single sample in a study of T cell repertoires in cytomegalovirus infection. Each CDR3 protein is one row after TCRdb ran MiXCR on the reads. The sample carries tens of thousands of distinct CDR3 sequences, 20% to 25% recorded once. These receptors' antigens are unknown. Source: CD8+ T cells from cultured PBMCs, taken from culture after CMV antigen stimulation. These receptor sequences come from a human donor in good health (CMV status not recorded). Some clones in this sample may be carry-over from other donors' samples.

The V call is TRBV6-2 or TRBV6-3, the J call TRBJ1-1, with no clear D. The length of the CDR3 is 16 residues. Looked up from germline, CDR1 is MNHEY and CDR2 is SVGEGT. Trimming took 8 bases from V and 1 from J, leaving 20 bases between them. CDR3 residues: CASRSSLSVANTEAFF. The CDR3, as DNA: TGTGCCAGCCGAAGTTCATTGTCGGTGGCGAACACTGAAGCTTTCTTT.

This chain connects TRBV7-6 to TRBJ2-2, with TRBD2 matching 9 bases. This CDR3 region has 16 residues. Per germline, CDR1 SGHVS and CDR2 FNYEAQ. The trim removed 4 bases at V and 7 bases at J, leaving 10 bases unmatched. CDR3 protein: CASSSAGLAGFGELFF. The CDR3 nucleotides read TGTGCCAGCAGCTCCGCGGGACTAGCCGGGTTCGGGGAGCTGTTTTTT.